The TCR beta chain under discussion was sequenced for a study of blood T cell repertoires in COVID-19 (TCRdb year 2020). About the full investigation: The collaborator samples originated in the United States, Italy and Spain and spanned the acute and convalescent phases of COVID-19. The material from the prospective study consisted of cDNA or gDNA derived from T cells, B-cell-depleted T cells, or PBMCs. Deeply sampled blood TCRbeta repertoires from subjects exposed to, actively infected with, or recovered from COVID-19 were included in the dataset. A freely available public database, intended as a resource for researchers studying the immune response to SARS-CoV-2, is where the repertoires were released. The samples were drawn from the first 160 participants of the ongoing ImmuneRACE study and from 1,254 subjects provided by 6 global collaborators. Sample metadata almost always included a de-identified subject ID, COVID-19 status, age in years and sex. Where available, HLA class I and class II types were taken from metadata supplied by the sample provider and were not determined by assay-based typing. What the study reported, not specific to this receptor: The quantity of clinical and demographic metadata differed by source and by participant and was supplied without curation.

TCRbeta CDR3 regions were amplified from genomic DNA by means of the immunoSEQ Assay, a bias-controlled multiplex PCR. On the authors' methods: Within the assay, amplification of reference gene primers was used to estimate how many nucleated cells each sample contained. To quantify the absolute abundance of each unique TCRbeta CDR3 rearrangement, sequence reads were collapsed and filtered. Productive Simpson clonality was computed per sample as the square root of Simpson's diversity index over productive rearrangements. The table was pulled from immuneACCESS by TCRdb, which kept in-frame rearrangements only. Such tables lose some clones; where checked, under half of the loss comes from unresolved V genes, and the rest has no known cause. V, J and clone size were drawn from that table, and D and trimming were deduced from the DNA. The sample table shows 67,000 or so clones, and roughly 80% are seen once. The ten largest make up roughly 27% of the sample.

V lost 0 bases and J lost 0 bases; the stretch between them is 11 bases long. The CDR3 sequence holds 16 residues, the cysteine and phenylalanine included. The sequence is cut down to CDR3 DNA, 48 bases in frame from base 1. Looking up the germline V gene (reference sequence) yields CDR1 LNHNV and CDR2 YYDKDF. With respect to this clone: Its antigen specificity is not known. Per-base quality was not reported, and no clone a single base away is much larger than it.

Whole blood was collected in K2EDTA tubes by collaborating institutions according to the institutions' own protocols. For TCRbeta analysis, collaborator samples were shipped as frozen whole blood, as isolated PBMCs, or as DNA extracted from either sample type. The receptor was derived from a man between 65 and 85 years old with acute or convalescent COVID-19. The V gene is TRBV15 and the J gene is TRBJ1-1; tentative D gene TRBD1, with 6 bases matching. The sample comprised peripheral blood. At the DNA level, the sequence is TGTGCCACCAGCAGAGAGGTTGGGGGCTTGAACACTGAAGCTTTCTTT. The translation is CATSREVGGLNTEAFF.